The 17 T cell receptor beta chains listed next were all sequenced from one sample in a study of identical twins. Via MiXCR, TCRdb re-called the 5' RACE reads, giving one row per CDR3 protein. The profile shows roughly 280,000 distinct CDR3 sequences, over 8.5% of them singletons. The sample was also linked to a second study, of yellow fever vaccine responses in identical twins.

The specimen was CD8+ T cells sorted from blood. The receptors shown here come from a woman aged 18-29 years in good health.

In this sample, this clonotype turned up a few times. The chain links TRBV5-1 to TRBJ2-7, with D unclear. The length of the CDR3 is 12 residues. V lost 1 base, J lost 6 bases, and 8 bases lay in between. Germline V gene lookup returns CDR1 SGHRS and CDR2 YFSETQ. The CDR3 nucleotides read TGCGCCAGCAGCTTGTCTGCTGGCGAGCAGTACTTC. It specifies CASSLSAGEQYF.

This clonotype was found many times. The chain has TRBV10-1 and TRBJ2-7; 9 nucleotides agree with TRBD2. The length of the CDR3 is 13 residues. The germline gives CDR1 WNHNN, CDR2 SYGVQD (reference sequence). V lost 3 bases to trimming and J lost 7 bases; unmatched junction nucleotides: 4. The CDR3 loop reads CASSDLAGREQYF. For the CDR3, the DNA is TGCGCCAGCAGTGACCTAGCGGGGAGAGAGCAGTACTTC.

This clonotype was counted only a few times. The gene calls are TRBV5-1 and TRBJ2-1, with 9 positions matching TRBD1. V lost 0 bases to trimming and J lost 4 bases; unmatched junction nucleotides: 17. This CDR3 region has 20 residues. Germline loops: CDR1 SGHRS, CDR2 YFSETQ. CDR3 nucleotides: TGCGCCAGCAGCTTGGAGGGGGCGTGGGGGCCGGGACAGGGTTACAATGAGCAGTTCTTC. This gives the protein CASSLEGAWGPGQGYNEQFF.

This sequence joins TRBV2 and TRBJ2-7; D might be TRBD1 (6 bases). Per germline, CDR1 SNHLY and CDR2 FYNNEI. Trimming took off 10 bases at V and 0 bases at J, with 10 bases between the two ends. The CDR3 covers 12 residues. The CDR3 sequence is CAIVDSSYEQYF. In DNA, the CDR3 is TGTGCCATCGTGGACAGCTCCTACGAGCAGTACTTC.

The V gene is TRBV9, the J gene TRBJ2-7, with 7 bases that match TRBD1. V dropped 3 bases and J dropped 7; count of bases not matched to a gene: 10. CDR3 length: 14 residues. Germline V CDR1 and CDR2: SGDLS, YYNGEE. This chain's CDR3 is CASSASGGALEQYF. The CDR3 bases are TGTGCCAGCAGCGCCTCAGGGGGTGCGTTGGAGCAGTACTTC.

This clonotype was detected many times. The chain combines TRBV12-3 or TRBV12-4 with TRBJ2-7; the D gene is possibly TRBD2 (7 bases). V gave up 7 bases and J gave up 0 bases, with 13 bases separating them. This CDR3 has 14 residues. The CDR3 sequence: CASNIGGGSYEQYF. The CDR3 nucleotides are TGTGCCAGCAACATAGGGGGGGGCTCCTACGAGCAGTACTTC.

This clonotype was observed many times. The chain has TRBV11-2 and TRBJ1-1; D is undetermined. Trimming shortened V by 4 bases and J by 1 base, and 22 bases separated the two germline ends. Looked up from germline, CDR1 is SGHAT and CDR2 is FQNNGV. The CDR3 extends over 18 amino acids. The DNA for the CDR3 is TGTGCCAGCAGCTCGGACCTTAAAATACGCATAACGAACACTGAAGCTTTCTTT. Amino acid sequence: CASSSDLKIRITNTEAFF.

This chain uses TRBV6-5 with TRBJ2-6; D remains ambiguous. V lost 2 bases and J lost 0, with 8 bases in between. CDR1 is MNHEY, CDR2 SVGAGI, per germline. The CDR3 has 16 amino acids. In DNA form, the CDR3 reads TGTGCCAGCAGTTACGCTTCCAACTCTGGGGCCAACGTCCTGACTTTC. It yields the protein CASSYASNSGANVLTF.

This clonotype came up a few times. This rearrangement joins TRBV9 to TRBJ2-7; 7 bases line up with TRBD1. The V segment lost 4 bases and the J segment 4 bases; nucleotides outside the gene matches: 11. Germline loops: CDR1 SGDLS, CDR2 YYNGEE. This CDR3 is built from 15 residues. The CDR3 spells CASSPHRDSEYEQYF. In DNA, the CDR3 is TGTGCCAGCAGCCCCCACCGGGACAGTGAGTACGAGCAGTACTTC.

V gene TRBV6-1 combines with J gene TRBJ1-5; D uncertain. This CDR3 is built from 15 residues. The germline V gene encodes CDR1 MNHNS and CDR2 SASEGT. V dropped 7 bases and J dropped 0 bases, with 13 bases sitting between them. In DNA form, the CDR3 reads TGTGCCAGCACCGAACCAGTTTATAGCAATCAGCCCCAGCATTTT. Residues: CASTEPVYSNQPQHF.

The V gene is TRBV30, the J gene TRBJ1-2; D remains ambiguous. Germline CDR1 and CDR2: GTSNPN and SVGIG (reference sequence). The V and J ends lost 4 bases and 5 bases respectively, with 11 bases between them. There are 12 residues in the CDR3. The chain's CDR3 is CAWTQDLYGYTF. CDR3 nucleotides: TGTGCCTGGACTCAGGACCTATATGGCTACACCTTC.

This clonotype was counted ten times or more. The chain links TRBV5-1 to TRBJ2-7; 7 nucleotides match TRBD2. Per germline, CDR1 SGHRS and CDR2 YFSETQ. This CDR3 is 14 amino acids long. V lost 1 base to trimming and J lost 4 bases; unmatched junction nucleotides: 5. The CDR3, as DNA: TGCGCCAGCAGCTTGAACGGGGGGTATTACGAGCAGTACTTC. Translation: CASSLNGGYYEQYF. Full variable domain (rest looked up from reference TRBV5-1 and TRBJ2-7): KAGVTQTPRYLIKTRGQQVTLSCSPISGHRSVSWYQQTPGQGLQFLFEYFSETQRNKGNFPGRFSGRQFSNSRSEMNVSTLELGDSALYLCASSLNGGYYEQYFGPGTRLTVT.

The gene calls are TRBV29-1 and TRBJ2-1; no reliable D call. The germline V and J ends were trimmed by 3 bases and 6 bases, with 15 bases remaining between them. There are 14 residues in the CDR3. In germline, CDR1 is SQVTM, CDR2 ANQGSEA. CDR3 in amino acids: CSVEVASWGNEQFF. CDR3 nucleotides: TGCAGCGTTGAGGTGGCTAGTTGGGGCAATGAGCAGTTCTTC.

In its sample, this clonotype was seen a few times. This sequence joins TRBV5-1 and TRBJ2-7; 12 positions match TRBD1. The junction had 6 bases not matched to a gene; V was cut back by 3 bases and J by 5 bases. The length of the CDR3 is 15 residues. Germline values: CDR1 SGHRS, CDR2 YFSETQ. The DNA for the CDR3 is TGCGCCAGCAGCTCGGGACAGGGGGCTATAAACGAGCAGTACTTC. This gives the protein CASSSGQGAINEQYF.

This rearrangement joins TRBV7-6 to TRBJ2-7; 10 bases match TRBD1. The CDR3 extends over 14 amino acids. Trimming cost V 4 bases and J 7 bases; bases outside gene matches: 7. CDR1 SGHVS and CDR2 FNYEAQ come from the germline V gene. CDR3 DNA sequence: TGTGCCAGCAGCTCCCCGGGACAGGGGTGGGAGCAGTACTTC. This encodes CASSSPGQGWEQYF. The full variable domain, its missing parts supplied by reference TRBV7-6 and TRBJ2-7, is GAGVSQSPRYKVTKRGQDVALRCDPISGHVSLYWYRQALGQGPEFLTYFNYEAQQDKSGLPNDRFSAERPEGSISTLTIQRTEQRDSAMYRCASSSPGQGWEQYFGPGTRLTVT.

This clonotype was detected only a few times. The CDR3 spells CASSSSSGGARDRAITYEQYF. The CDR3 nucleotides are TGTGCCAGCAGTAGTTCCTCTGGGGGGGCGAGGGACAGGGCAATCACCTACGAGCAGTACTTC. This chain uses TRBV6-5 with TRBJ2-7; 9 bases map to TRBD1. Losses at the gene ends were 5 bases for V and 2 bases for J; bases not matched to a gene: 25. Germline CDR1 MNHEY, CDR2 SVGAGI. The CDR3 runs 21 residues.

This chain links TRBV27 with TRBJ2-1; D could derive from TRBD1 or TRBD2 (5 bases each). Trimming took 0 bases from V and 8 from J, leaving 8 bases between them. The CDR3 covers 13 residues. Germline V gives CDR1 MNHEY, CDR2 SMNVEV (reference sequence). The CDR3 is CASSLSGTHEQFF. The DNA of the CDR3 is TGTGCCAGCAGTTTATCGGGGACCCATGAGCAGTTCTTC.